This entry concerns a single T cell receptor beta chain. The antigen this receptor binds is unknown. Per-nucleotide qualities are absent, and no much larger clonotype sits a single base away. This sample was included in a study of blood T cell repertoires in COVID-19 (dated by TCRdb to 2020 to 2022). With respect to the entire study: Samples covering the acute and convalescent phases of COVID-19 were provided by collaborators in the United States, Italy and Spain. The samples were drawn from the first 160 participants of the ongoing ImmuneRACE study and from 1,254 subjects provided by 6 global collaborators. The prospective study material was composed of cDNA or gDNA derived from T cells, B-cell-depleted T cells, or PBMCs. HLA class I and class II types, where available, came from metadata supplied by the sample provider rather than from assay-based typing. Deeply sampled blood TCRbeta repertoires from subjects exposed to, actively infected with, or recovered from COVID-19 were included in the dataset. A de-identified subject ID, COVID-19 status, age in years and sex were almost always included in the sample metadata. The repertoires were released in a freely available public database intended as a resource for research on the immune response to SARS-CoV-2.

The research as a whole found: Clinical and demographic metadata were provided uncurated, with the amount varying by source and participant.

TCRbeta CDR3 regions were amplified from genomic DNA using the immunoSEQ Assay, a bias-controlled multiplex PCR. The paper's data handling went like this. Nucleated cell counts per sample were estimated from amplification of reference gene primers within the assay. To quantify the absolute abundance of each unique TCRbeta CDR3 rearrangement, sequence reads were collapsed and filtered. For each sample, productive Simpson clonality was calculated by taking the square root of Simpson's diversity index across productive rearrangements. Entries here come from immuneACCESS through TCRdb and include only in-frame sequences with V and J called. Some clones fail to appear in such tables; in the studies checked, an unresolved V gene covers under half of the shortfall, and the cause of the remainder is unknown. V and J calls and clone size are given by that table; D and trimming were obtained from the DNA. This sample lists approximately 250,000 clones; approximately 88% were detected once. Around 3.2% of the sample is taken by the ten largest.

CDR1 and CDR2, per the germline V gene, are LGHNT and FRNRAP. The V end loses 6 bases and the J end loses 8 bases, and a stretch of 19 bases separates them. The CDR3 covers 15 residues, taking in both the cysteine and the phenylalanine. CDR3 DNA is the only sequence kept; it has 45 bases, read in frame from the first base. Participants in the prospective study were enrolled through a virtual design, were aged roughly 18 to 100 years, and lived in roughly 25 United States geographic areas. In the prospective study, participants were assigned to cohorts based on the clinical history participants reported in a screening survey and a study questionnaire. Exposed participants had been in contact with someone with a PCR-confirmed or clinician-diagnosed COVID-19 case within 2 weeks of study entry. In the prospective study, whole blood, serum and a nasopharyngeal or oropharyngeal swab were collected from each participant by mobile phlebotomists. Participants in the prospective study had the option to provide additional blood draws and questionnaires over a roughly two-month period. Before DNA extraction, prospective study blood samples were shipped either frozen or at room temperature.

The rearrangement joined TRBV12-5 to TRBJ1-4; tentative D gene TRBD1, with 5 bases matching. The receptor's source is a woman in her thirties or forties who had been exposed to COVID-19. What was sequenced was PBMCs or T cells enriched from blood (not recorded which). The CDR3 is CASGLIVGGVEKLFF. The DNA reads TGTGCTAGTGGCTTGATAGTGGGAGGGGTGGAAAAACTGTTTTTT. Supplemented by the reference TRBV12-5 and TRBJ1-4 proteins around the CDR3, the complete variable domain is DARVTQTPRHKVTEMGQEVTMRCQPILGHNTVFWYRQTMMQGLELLAYFRNRAPLDDSGMPKDRFSAEMPDATLATLKIQPSEPRDSAVYFCASGLIVGGVEKLFFGSGTQLSVL.